The 6 T cell receptor beta chains below come from one sample, sequenced in a study of PD-L1 blockade in urothelial cancer. Some clones are missing from TCRdb's copy, which holds only in-frame ones; the method was immunoSEQ multiplex PCR. The table lists 29,000 or so clones, approximately 80% of them singletons. Time point noted: peripheral blood 6 weeks after treatment start. Sequencing used PBMCs, obtained around atezolizumab (anti-PD-L1) treatment. Source of these receptors: a man between 65 and 85 years old with urothelial cancer.

This chain joins TRBV9 and TRBJ2-1; 8 nucleotides agree with TRBD2. V dropped 0 bases and J dropped 4; count of bases not matched to a gene: 3. Germline CDR1 reads SGDLS; CDR2 reads YYNGEE. The CDR3 sequence is 15 residues long. In DNA form, the CDR3 reads TGTGCCAGCAGCGTAGGGACTAGCCCTTACAATGAGCAGTTCTTC. It is translated as CASSVGTSPYNEQFF.

The chain combines TRBV7-2 with TRBJ1-5; unclear D gene. Trimming took off 1 base at V and 6 bases at J, with 7 bases between the two ends. The CDR3 spans 13 residues. The germline V gene has CDR1 SGHTA and CDR2 FQGNSA. For the CDR3, the DNA is TGTGCCAGCAGCTTAGAATCTTCTCAGCCCCAGCATTTT. Protein sequence: CASSLESSQPQHF.

The chain carries TRBV5-4 and TRBJ2-7, with D tentatively TRBD1 (6 bases). V lost 4 bases and J 3 bases, leaving 8 bases between the germline ends. Germline V CDR1 and CDR2: SGHNT, YYREEE (reference sequence). The CDR3 length is 12 residues. CDR3 in amino acids: CASSQTGYEQYF. The DNA of the CDR3 is TGTGCCAGCAGCCAGACAGGCTACGAGCAGTACTTC.

This chain uses TRBV11-2 with TRBJ2-3, with TRBD2 identical over 11 bases. Looked up from germline, CDR1 is SGHAT and CDR2 is FQNNGV. CDR3 size: 15 residues. J was trimmed by 2 bases and V by 3 bases; bases with no gene match: 1. The CDR3 reads CASSFSGRATDTQYF. In DNA, the CDR3 is TGTGCCAGCAGCTTTAGCGGGAGGGCCACAGATACGCAGTATTTT.

The chain links TRBV19 to TRBJ2-2; 7 bases are shared with TRBD1. The CDR3 covers 16 residues. V lost 7 bases to trimming and J lost 4 bases; unmatched junction nucleotides: 12. CDR1 LNHDA and CDR2 SQIVND come from the germline V gene (reference sequence). This chain's CDR3 is CASTARIGGFTGELFF. CDR3 coding DNA: TGTGCCAGTACGGCTAGGATAGGGGGCTTCACCGGGGAGCTGTTTTTT.

The genes are TRBV6-1 and TRBJ1-2, with 7 positions matching TRBD1. Trimming removed 2 bases from V and 4 bases from J; junction bases left unmatched: 1. The CDR3 is made up of 13 amino acids. Germline lookup yields CDR1 MNHNS and CDR2 SASEGT. CDR3 in amino acids: CASSEPGGYGYTF. The CDR3 nucleotides are TGTGCCAGCAGTGAACCAGGGGGCTATGGCTACACCTTC.